Presented here are 14 T cell receptor beta chains from one specimen sequenced in a study of CD8+CD57+ T cells in acquired aplastic anemia. Genomic DNA constituted the template upon which TCR beta VDJ and CDR3 profiling was performed. One entry per CDR3 protein results from TCRdb running MiXCR on the reads. Of about 190,000 distinct CDR3 sequences listed, about half are singletons. Material: sorted CD4+, CD8+, or CD8+CD57+ T cells (not recorded which) from PBMCs. Receptors were obtained from a human donor in good health, serving as a control.

This clonotype was detected many times. The rearrangement links TRBV30 to TRBJ2-5, with 7 nucleotides matching TRBD2. The CDR3 loop spans 12 amino acids. V lost 7 bases to trimming and J lost 3 bases; unmatched junction nucleotides: 5. Germline V gene lookup returns CDR1 GTSNPN and CDR2 SVGIG (reference sequence). For the CDR3, the DNA is TGTGCCTCGGGACTACGGGAAGAGACCCAGTACTTC. This gives the protein CASGLREETQYF.

The chain joins TRBV9 to TRBJ1-1, with 7 bases aligning to TRBD1. The germline gives CDR1 SGDLS, CDR2 YYNGEE. With 4 bases clipped from V and 11 bases from J, the junction kept 5 bases outside the gene matches. This CDR3 is built from 11 residues. CDR3 coding DNA: TGTGCCAGCAGCTTTGACAGGGTGGCTTTCTTT. Translating it yields CASSFDRVAFF.

This clonotype has at least ten counts. This rearrangement joins TRBV2 to TRBJ2-5, with TRBD2 matching 13 bases. V shed 6 bases, J shed 0 bases, and the junction held 4 bases outside the gene matches. The germline V gene has CDR1 SNHLY and CDR2 FYNNEI. CDR3 length: 16 residues. CDR3 nucleotide sequence: TGTGCCAGCAGCCCGGGACTAGCGGGGTACCAAGAGACCCAGTACTTC. Translation: CASSPGLAGYQETQYF.

The chain carries TRBV7-9 and TRBJ1-6; 7 positions match TRBD1. CDR1 and CDR2 from the germline V gene are SEHNR and FQNEAQ (reference sequence). After removal of 3 bases from V and 7 bases from J, the junction contained 3 bases not matched to a gene. This CDR3 comprises 14 residues. CDR3 residues: CASSLSGQNSPLHF. Here the CDR3 DNA reads TGTGCCAGCAGCTTGTCGGGACAGAATTCACCCCTCCACTTT.

This clonotype has ten or more counts. J is TRBJ1-5 and V is TRBV29-1; 7 bases map to TRBD1. The V gene end was trimmed by 8 bases and the J gene end by 0 bases; junction bases not matched to a gene: 22. This CDR3 has 19 residues. Germline loops: CDR1 SQVTM, CDR2 ANQGSEA. CDR3 in DNA: TGCAGCAAGGCGGATCAAGGGACAGATAAAGTCTATAGCAATCAGCCCCAGCATTTT. It specifies CSKADQGTDKVYSNQPQHF. Complete variable domain (other parts from reference TRBV29-1 and TRBJ1-5): SAVISQKPSRDICQRGTSLTIQCQVDSQVTMMFWYRQQPGQSLTLIATANQGSEATYESGFVIDKFPISRPNLTFSTLTVSNMSPEDSSIYLCSKADQGTDKVYSNQPQHFGDGTRLSIL.

The gene calls are TRBV2 and TRBJ2-1, with TRBD2 identical over 7 bases. This CDR3 is built from 16 residues. V shed 5 bases and J 6 bases; nucleotides not matched to a gene: 13. Looked up from germline, CDR1 is SNHLY and CDR2 is FYNNEI. CDR3 nucleotides: TGTGCCAGCAGTTACGACCCGTGGCTAGCGGTCAATGAGCAGTTCTTC. This codes for CASSYDPWLAVNEQFF. Together with reference TRBV2 and TRBJ2-1, the CDR3 gives the full variable domain: EPEVTQTPSHQVTQMGQEVILRCVPISNHLYFYWYRQILGQKVEFLVSFYNNEISEKSEIFDDQFSVERPDGSNFTLKIRSTKLEDSAMYFCASSYDPWLAVNEQFFGPGTRLTVL.

The V call is TRBV3-1, the J call TRBJ1-2; D may be TRBD1 (5 bases). The CDR3 is 17 residues long. The ends were cut back, 1 base at V and 2 bases at J, with 17 bases in the middle. Germline CDR1 reads LGHDT; CDR2 reads YNNKEL (reference sequence). The CDR3 loop reads CASSQGLEGWGNYGYTF. The CDR3 DNA reads TGTGCCAGCAGCCAAGGGCTTGAAGGCTGGGGGAACTATGGCTACACCTTC.

The V gene is TRBV7-8, the J gene TRBJ1-2; D remains unclear. The CDR3 extends over 13 amino acids. Trimming stripped 8 bases from V and 2 bases from J, with 12 bases between. Germline lookup yields CDR1 SGHVS and CDR2 FQNEAQ. CDR3 loop: CASLPTRNYGYTF. The CDR3 nucleotides are TGTGCCAGCCTCCCAACAAGGAACTATGGCTACACCTTC.

The rearrangement links TRBV5-1 to TRBJ1-4; the D is unclear. V was cut by 4 bases and J by 5 bases, with 9 bases left in between. CDR3 length equals 13 residues. Germline V CDR1 and CDR2: SGHRS, YFSETQ. CDR3: CASSVRPNEKLFF. In DNA form, the CDR3 reads TGCGCCAGCAGCGTACGGCCCAATGAAAAACTGTTTTTT.

This chain connects TRBV19 to TRBJ2-3, with no clear D. This CDR3 has 16 residues. The germline gives CDR1 LNHDA, CDR2 SQIVND (reference sequence). The V end lost 3 bases, the J end lost 0 bases, and 13 bases lay between the germline ends. The CDR3 region has the DNA TGTGCCAGTAGTATCCCATCCGACGGTAGCACAGATACGCAGTATTTT. Translating gives CASSIPSDGSTDTQYF. The full variable domain, completed using reference TRBV19 and TRBJ2-3, is DGGITQSPKYLFRKEGQNVTLSCEQNLNHDAMYWYRQDPGQGLRLIYYSQIVNDFQKGDIAEGYSVSREKKESFPLTVTSAQKNPTAFYLCASSIPSDGSTDTQYFGPGTRLTVL.

This clonotype was recorded at least ten times. The gene calls are TRBV20-1 and TRBJ2-3, with D unresolved. The CDR3 extends over 14 amino acids. V shed 5 bases and J shed 0 bases, with 12 bases lying between them. Germline CDR1 is DFQATT and CDR2 is SNEGSKA (reference sequence). The CDR3 sequence: CSAVKTLSTDTQYF. CDR3 DNA: TGCAGTGCTGTTAAAACTTTAAGCACAGATACGCAGTATTTT.

The chain couples TRBV20-1 to TRBJ2-7; 13 bases align to TRBD2. Germline assignment: CDR1 DFQATT and CDR2 SNEGSKA (reference sequence). The CDR3 covers 14 residues. Losses at the gene ends were 6 bases for V and 4 bases for J; bases not matched to a gene: 6. The CDR3 loop reads CSAPLAGGSYEQYF. CDR3 coding DNA: TGCAGTGCGCCACTAGCGGGGGGGAGTTACGAGCAGTACTTC.

Comment on this clonotype: The junction shows a germline mismatch at one end, possibly a read error. The chain joins TRBV7-6 to TRBJ2-7; unclear D gene. Germline assignment: CDR1 SGHVS and CDR2 FNYEAQ. The CDR3 is 14 residues long. In nucleotides, the CDR3 is TGTGCCAGCAGCTTAACGGATCTTTCCTGCGAGCAGTACTTC. It is translated as CASSLTDLSCEQYF.

This clonotype was seen repeatedly, ten times or more. This chain joins TRBV12-3 or TRBV12-4 and TRBJ2-1; D remains ambiguous. The V end was cut by 1 base, the J end by 9 bases, with 7 bases between. The CDR3 has 12 residues. CDR3 DNA: TGTGCCAGCAGTTTAGGTGGTATTGAGCAGTTCTTC. It is translated as CASSLGGIEQFF.